This is a list of T cell receptor beta chains from one sample in a study of glioma-infiltrating T cells after dendritic cell vaccination. Clones were read by immunoSEQ multiplex PCR, and TCRdb kept only the in-frame ones, dropping some. The data contain about 92,000 clones, 85% to 90% of them singletons. This material consisted of blood, taken before dendritic cell vaccination. The receptors derive from a human donor with glioblastoma. CDR3s include the opening cysteine and the closing phenylalanine or tryptophan. A D gene is named only where the DNA matches it firmly. Where a row states a size, it is once, few, many or the class of an expanded clone; other rows omit it.

TRBJ2-7	TRBV5-1	-	-	CASSPDSSYEQYF	TGCGCCAGCAGCCCCGACAGCTCCTACGAGCAGTACTTC
TRBJ2-5	TRBV5-1	-	-	CASKFTGQGQETQYF	TGCGCCAGCAAATTCACGGGACAAGGGCAAGAGACCCAGTACTTC
TRBJ1-5	TRBV5-6	TRBD1	once	CASSSTTGSQPQHF	TGTGCCAGCAGCTCAACGACAGGGAGTCAGCCCCAGCATTTT
TRBJ2-5	TRBV18	-	-	CASSLTTYQETQYF	TGTGCCAGCTCACTCACGACATACCAAGAGACCCAGTACTTC
TRBJ2-1	TRBV7-2	-	once	CASSLPARGEQFF	TGTGCCAGCAGCTTGCCCGCTCGGGGTGAGCAGTTCTTC
TRBJ1-2	TRBV5-4	-	-	CASSLINSGYTF	TGTGCCAGCAGTTTGATAAACAGCGGCTACACCTTC
TRBJ2-7	TRBV19	-	-	CASSISRGEQYF	TGTGCCAGTAGTATAAGCAGGGGCGAGCAGTACTTC
TRBJ1-2	TRBV15	-	-	CATSVGVYGYTF	TGTGCCACCAGCGTTGGAGTCTATGGCTACACCTTC
TRBJ2-2	TRBV7-8	-	few	CASSPSQGGLVTGELFF	TGTGCCAGCAGCCCGTCCCAGGGGGGTTTGGTAACCGGGGAGCTGTTTTTT
TRBJ1-1	TRBV19	TRBD1	-	CASSITGGNTEAFF	TGTGCCAGTAGTATTACAGGGGGGAACACTGAAGCTTTCTTT
TRBJ2-2	TRBV4-3	TRBD2	-	CASSQAAARGWNTGELFF	TGCGCCAGCAGCCAAGCCGCCGCGCGGGGGTGGAACACCGGGGAGCTGTTTTTT
TRBJ1-1	TRBV28	TRBD1	-	CASSIPGGGFTEAFF	TGTGCCAGCAGTATACCAGGGGGCGGTTTCACTGAAGCTTTCTTT
TRBJ1-5	TRBV28	TRBD1	-	CASSSPGQGAYQPQHF	TGTGCCAGCAGCTCCCCAGGACAGGGGGCGTATCAGCCCCAGCATTTT
TRBJ2-1	TRBV27	TRBD1	-	CASRTGDNEQFF	TGTGCCAGCAGGACAGGGGACAATGAGCAGTTCTTC
TRBJ2-7	TRBV30	-	-	CAWSVPRSYEQYF	TGTGCCTGGAGTGTACCTAGGTCCTACGAGCAGTACTTC
TRBJ2-2	TRBV7-8	-	-	CASSWEGVPGELFF	TGTGCCAGCAGCTGGGAGGGGGTTCCCGGGGAGCTGTTTTTT
TRBJ2-1	TRBV2	-	-	CASSESMGDEQFF	TGTGCCAGCAGTGAAAGTATGGGAGATGAGCAGTTCTTC
TRBJ2-1	TRBV7-3	TRBD2	-	CASSLNSGVVANNEQFF	TGTGCCAGCAGCTTAAATAGCGGGGTGGTTGCAAACAATGAGCAGTTCTTC
TRBJ2-3	TRBV5-1	-	-	CASSPEVPPWSDTQYF	TGCGCCAGCAGCCCCGAGGTCCCCCCATGGTCAGATACGCAGTATTTT
TRBJ2-7	TRBV4-3	TRBD2	-	CASSQTGTSGGYEQYF	TGCGCCAGCAGCCAAACAGGGACTAGCGGGGGATACGAGCAGTACTTC
TRBJ1-1	TRBV6-1	-	-	CASSETTGSRAFF	TGTGCCAGCAGTGAAACAACAGGGTCTCGGGCTTTCTTT
TRBJ1-2	TRBV7-6	-	-	CASSFRDTGNYGYTF	TGTGCCAGCAGCTTCAGGGACACCGGTAACTATGGCTACACCTTC
TRBJ1-6	TRBV5-1	TRBD1	-	CASSSGQTGVGSPLHF	TGCGCCAGCAGCTCGGGCCAGACAGGGGTCGGCTCACCCCTCCACTTT
TRBJ2-3	TRBV5-1	-	-	CASSLGLLTDTQYF	TGCGCCAGCAGCTTGGGCCTACTGACAGATACGCAGTATTTT
TRBJ2-4	TRBV23-1	-	-	CASSQVPLAKNIQYF	TGCGCCAGCAGCCAAGTCCCTTTAGCCAAAAACATTCAGTACTTC
TRBJ2-5	TRBV7-6	-	-	CASSLNSGGLKETQYF	TGTGCCAGCAGCTTAAACTCCGGGGGGCTTAAAGAGACCCAGTACTTC
TRBJ1-2	TRBV28	-	-	CASSVNGANYGYTF	TGTGCCAGCAGTGTAAACGGGGCTAACTATGGCTACACCTTC